The present T cell receptor beta chain was sequenced within a study of shared clonotypes between healthy human individuals. CDR1 SGHDT and CDR2 YYEEEE come from the germline V gene. Between the trimmed V and J ends, which lost 0 bases and 8 bases, there was a span of 8 bases. There are 12 residues in the CDR3. TCRdb keeps only in-frame clones here, not all; method: immunoSEQ multiplex PCR. The table lists about 1 million clones, under 80% of them singletons. V usage is TRBV5-6 and J usage is TRBJ1-2; D is uncertain. The sample comprised memory CD4+ T cells sorted from blood. The subset was: CD45RA-negative fraction. The origin of this receptor is a man aged 18 to 30 in good health. CDR3 protein: CASSLGGSGYTF. The CDR3 bases are TGTGCCAGCAGCTTGGGTGGGTCGGGCTACACCTTC.